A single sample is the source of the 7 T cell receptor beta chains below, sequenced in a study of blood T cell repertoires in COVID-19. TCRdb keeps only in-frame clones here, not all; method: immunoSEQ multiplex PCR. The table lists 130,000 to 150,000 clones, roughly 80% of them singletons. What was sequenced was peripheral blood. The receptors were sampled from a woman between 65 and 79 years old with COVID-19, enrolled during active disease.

CDR3 nucleotides: TGTGCCAGCAGCTTACAGGGGAACTATGGCTACACCTTC. Translating gives CASSLQGNYGYTF. The gene calls are TRBV11-2 and TRBJ1-2, with TRBD1 as a possible D gene (6 bases). V gave up 2 bases and J gave up 2 bases, with 6 bases separating them. Germline-derived CDR1 and CDR2 are SGHAT and FQNNGV. This CDR3 region has 13 residues.

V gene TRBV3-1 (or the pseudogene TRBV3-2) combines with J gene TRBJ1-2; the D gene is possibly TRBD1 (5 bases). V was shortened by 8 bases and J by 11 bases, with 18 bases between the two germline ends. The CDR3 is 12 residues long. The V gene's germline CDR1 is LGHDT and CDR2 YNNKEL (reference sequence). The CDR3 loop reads CASLRAGGGYTF. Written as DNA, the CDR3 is TGTGCCAGCCTCCGGGCGGGGGGAGGGTACACCTTC.

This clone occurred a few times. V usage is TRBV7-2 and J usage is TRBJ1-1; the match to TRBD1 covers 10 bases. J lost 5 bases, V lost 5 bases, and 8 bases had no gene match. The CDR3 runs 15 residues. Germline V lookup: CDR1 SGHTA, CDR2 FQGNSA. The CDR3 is CASSHRDRGGTEAFF. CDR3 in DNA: TGTGCCAGCAGCCACCGGGACAGGGGTGGGACTGAAGCTTTCTTT.

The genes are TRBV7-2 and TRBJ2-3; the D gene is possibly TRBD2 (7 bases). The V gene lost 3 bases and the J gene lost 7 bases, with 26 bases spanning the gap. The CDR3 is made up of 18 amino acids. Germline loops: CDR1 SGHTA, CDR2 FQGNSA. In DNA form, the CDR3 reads TGTGCCAGCAGCTTCTTCTCCAGGGGTAGCGGGCTTATATATACGCAGTATTTT. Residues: CASSFFSRGSGLIYTQYF.

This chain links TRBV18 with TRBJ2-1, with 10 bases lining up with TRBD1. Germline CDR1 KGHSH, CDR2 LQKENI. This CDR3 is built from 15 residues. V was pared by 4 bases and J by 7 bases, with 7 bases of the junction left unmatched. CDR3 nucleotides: TGTGCCAGCTCACTAACCGGACAGGGGGGAAATGAGCAGTTCTTC. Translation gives CASSLTGQGGNEQFF.

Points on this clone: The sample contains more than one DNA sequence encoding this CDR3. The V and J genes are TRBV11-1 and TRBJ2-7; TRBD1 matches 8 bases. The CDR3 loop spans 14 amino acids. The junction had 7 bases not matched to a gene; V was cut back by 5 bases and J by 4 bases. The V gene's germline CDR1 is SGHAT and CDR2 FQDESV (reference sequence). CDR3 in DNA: TGTGCCAGCAGCCCCCGGACAGGGAATTACGAGCAGTACTTC. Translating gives CASSPRTGNYEQYF.

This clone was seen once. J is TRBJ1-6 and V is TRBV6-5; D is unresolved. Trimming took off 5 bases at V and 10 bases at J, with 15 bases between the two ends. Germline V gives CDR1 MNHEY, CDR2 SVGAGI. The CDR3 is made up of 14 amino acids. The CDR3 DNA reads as TGTGCCAGCAGTCGGGCCGATCGCGGGTCACCCCTCCACTTT. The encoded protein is CASSRADRGSPLHF.